The sequence of this TCR beta chain was determined in a study of blood T cells in healthy people across ages. General observations from the study: It was held that diversity estimates obtained from one million T cells represented underestimates. Across the age range, TCR beta diversity per million T cells fell in a roughly linear way.

A second about 6 to 11 cycle PCR used barcoded and J-beta primers. A template-switch adaptor containing 12 random nucleotides labeled each cDNA molecule. TCRdb re-called the 5' RACE reads through MiXCR, storing one row per CDR3 protein. The repertoire holds 500,000 to 700,000 distinct CDR3 sequences, with approximately 30% as singletons. Each of the donors had 9 to 10 milliliters of peripheral blood drawn into EDTA-treated Vacutainer tubes. The germline V gene has CDR1 MNHNS and CDR2 SASEGT. The length of the CDR3 is 14 residues. V was clipped by 5 bases and J by 5 bases, with 15 bases between them. Regarding this clonotype: Its antigen remains unknown.

Sequencing was carried out using blood. V and J are TRBV6-1 and TRBJ2-5; D is perhaps TRBD1 (6 bases). This clonotype originated in a woman aged 80 or over in good health. Written as DNA, the CDR3 is TGTGCCAGCAGTAAAGGGGACATAGGCGAGACCCAGTACTTC. Its translation is CASSKGDIGETQYF.